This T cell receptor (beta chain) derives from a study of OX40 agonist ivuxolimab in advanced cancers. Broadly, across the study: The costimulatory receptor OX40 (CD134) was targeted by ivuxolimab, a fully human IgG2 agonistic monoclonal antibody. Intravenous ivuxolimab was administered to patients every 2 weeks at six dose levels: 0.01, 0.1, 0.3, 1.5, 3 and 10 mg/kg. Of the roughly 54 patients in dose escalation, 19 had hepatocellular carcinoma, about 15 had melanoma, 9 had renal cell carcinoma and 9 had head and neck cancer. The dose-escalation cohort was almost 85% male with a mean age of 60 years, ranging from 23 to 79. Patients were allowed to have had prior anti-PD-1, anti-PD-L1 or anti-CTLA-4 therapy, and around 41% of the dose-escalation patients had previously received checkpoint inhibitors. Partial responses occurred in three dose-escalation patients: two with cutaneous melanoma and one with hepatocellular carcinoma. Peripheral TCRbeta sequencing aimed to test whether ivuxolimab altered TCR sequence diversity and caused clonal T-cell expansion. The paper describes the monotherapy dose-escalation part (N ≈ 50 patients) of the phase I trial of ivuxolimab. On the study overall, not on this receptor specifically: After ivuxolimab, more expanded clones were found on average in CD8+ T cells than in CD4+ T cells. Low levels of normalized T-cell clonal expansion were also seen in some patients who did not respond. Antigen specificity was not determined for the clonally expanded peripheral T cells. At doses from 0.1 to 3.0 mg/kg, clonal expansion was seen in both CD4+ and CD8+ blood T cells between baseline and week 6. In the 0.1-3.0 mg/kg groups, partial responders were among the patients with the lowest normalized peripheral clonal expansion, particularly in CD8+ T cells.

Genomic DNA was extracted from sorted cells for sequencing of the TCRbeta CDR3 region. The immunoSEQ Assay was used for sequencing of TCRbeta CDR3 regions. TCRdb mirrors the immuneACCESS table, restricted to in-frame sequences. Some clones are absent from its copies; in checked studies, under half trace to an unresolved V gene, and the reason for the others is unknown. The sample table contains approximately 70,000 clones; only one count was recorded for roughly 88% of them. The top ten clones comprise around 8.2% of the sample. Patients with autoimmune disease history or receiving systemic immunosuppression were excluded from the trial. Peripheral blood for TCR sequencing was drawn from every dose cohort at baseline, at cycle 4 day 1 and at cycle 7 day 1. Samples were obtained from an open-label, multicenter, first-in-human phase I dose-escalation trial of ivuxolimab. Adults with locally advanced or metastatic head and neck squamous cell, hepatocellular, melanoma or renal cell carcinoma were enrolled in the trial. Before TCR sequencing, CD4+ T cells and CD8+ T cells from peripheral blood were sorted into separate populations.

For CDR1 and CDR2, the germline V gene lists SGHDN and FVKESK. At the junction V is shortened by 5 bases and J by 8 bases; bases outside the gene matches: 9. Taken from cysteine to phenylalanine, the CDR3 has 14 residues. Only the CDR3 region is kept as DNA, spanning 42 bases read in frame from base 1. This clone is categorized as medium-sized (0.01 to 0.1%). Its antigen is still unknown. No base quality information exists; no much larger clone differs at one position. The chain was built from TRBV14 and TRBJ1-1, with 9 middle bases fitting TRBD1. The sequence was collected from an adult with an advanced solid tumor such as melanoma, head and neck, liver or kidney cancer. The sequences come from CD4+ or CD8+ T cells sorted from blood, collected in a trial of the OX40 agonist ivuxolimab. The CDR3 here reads CASSVRQGVAEAFF. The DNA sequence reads TGTGCCAGCAGCGTACGACAGGGGGTAGCGGAAGCTTTCTTT.